The clone carrying this TCR beta chain was seen at least ten times. The source of the sample is a study of neurological immune-mediated disorders. V gave up 4 bases and J gave up 5 bases, with 15 bases separating them. Germline V gene sequence: CDR1 SGHRS, CDR2 YFSETQ. CDR3 length: 15 residues. TCRdb ran MiXCR on the 5' RACE reads and lists one entry per CDR3 protein. The sample shows tens of thousands of distinct CDR3 sequences, about a tenth of them seen only once. Input material: PBMCs. The source is a man aged 40-49 years in good health. The chain employs TRBV5-1 and TRBJ2-2; either TRBD1 or TRBD2 may supply D (5 bases each). CDR3: CASSETVEGTGELFF. Here the CDR3 DNA reads TGCGCCAGCAGCGAGACTGTCGAGGGGACCGGGGAGCTGTTTTTT.